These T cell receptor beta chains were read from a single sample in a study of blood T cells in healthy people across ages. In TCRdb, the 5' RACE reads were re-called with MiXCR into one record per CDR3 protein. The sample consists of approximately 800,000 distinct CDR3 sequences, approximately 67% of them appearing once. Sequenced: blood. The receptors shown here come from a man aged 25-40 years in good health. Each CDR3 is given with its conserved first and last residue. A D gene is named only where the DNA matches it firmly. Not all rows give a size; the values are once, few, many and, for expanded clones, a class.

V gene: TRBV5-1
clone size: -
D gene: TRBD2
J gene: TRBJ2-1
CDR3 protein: CASSLTEGLAGGHEQFF
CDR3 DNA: TGCGCCAGCAGCCTCACGGAGGGACTAGCGGGGGGGCATGAGCAGTTCTTC

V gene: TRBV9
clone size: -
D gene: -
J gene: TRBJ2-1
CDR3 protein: CASSAPAGAPGNEQFF
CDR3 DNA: TGTGCCAGCAGCGCCCCCGCGGGGGCCCCTGGCAATGAGCAGTTCTTC

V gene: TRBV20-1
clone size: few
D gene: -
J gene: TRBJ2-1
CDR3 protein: CSARFAGRAYNEQFF
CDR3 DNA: TGCAGTGCTAGGTTCGCTGGGAGAGCTTACAATGAGCAGTTCTTC

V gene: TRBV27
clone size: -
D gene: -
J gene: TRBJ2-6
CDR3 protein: CASSLYLPYRDQSPGANVLTF
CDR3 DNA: TGTGCCAGCAGTTTATATTTACCCTACCGGGACCAATCCCCCGGGGCCAACGTCCTGACTTTC

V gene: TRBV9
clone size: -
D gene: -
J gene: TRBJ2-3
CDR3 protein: CASSVEGATGSDTQYF
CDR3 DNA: TGTGCCAGCAGCGTAGAGGGAGCCACCGGATCAGATACGCAGTATTTT

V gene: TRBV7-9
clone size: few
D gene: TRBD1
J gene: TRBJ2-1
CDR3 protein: CASSLLGTVPYNEQFF
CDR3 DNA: TGTGCCAGCAGCTTACTTGGGACAGTACCCTACAATGAGCAGTTCTTC

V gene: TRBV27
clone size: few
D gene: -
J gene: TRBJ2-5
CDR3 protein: CASSPLGGVRYGEQYF
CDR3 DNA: TGTGCCAGCAGTCCCCTCGGCGGGGTTAGGTATGGTGAGCAGTACTTC

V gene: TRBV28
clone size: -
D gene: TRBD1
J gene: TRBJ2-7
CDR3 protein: CASRPPGQLSSYEQYF
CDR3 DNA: TGTGCCAGCAGACCTCCGGGACAGCTAAGCTCCTACGAGCAGTACTTC

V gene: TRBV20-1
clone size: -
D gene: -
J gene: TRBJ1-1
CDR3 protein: CSARDHKGTGNTEAFF
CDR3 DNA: TGCAGTGCTAGAGATCATAAGGGAACGGGGAACACTGAAGCTTTCTTT

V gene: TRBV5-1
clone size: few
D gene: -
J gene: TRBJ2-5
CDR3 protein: CASSLDPIQETQYF
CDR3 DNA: TGCGCCAGCAGCTTGGATCCAATCCAAGAGACCCAGTACTTC

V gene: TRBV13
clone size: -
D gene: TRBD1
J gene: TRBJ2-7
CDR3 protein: CASSPTGSSGVEQYF
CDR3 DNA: TGTGCCAGCAGCCCGACAGGGTCTTCAGGGGTCGAGCAGTACTTC

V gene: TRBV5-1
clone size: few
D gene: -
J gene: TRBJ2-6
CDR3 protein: CASSLVFTVSGANVLTF
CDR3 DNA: TGCGCCAGCAGCTTGGTTTTCACTGTTTCTGGGGCCAACGTCCTGACTTTC

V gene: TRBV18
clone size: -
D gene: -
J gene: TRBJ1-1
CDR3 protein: CTSSPGGRVNTEAFF
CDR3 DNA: TGTACCAGCTCACCGGGGGGGAGAGTGAACACTGAAGCTTTCTTT

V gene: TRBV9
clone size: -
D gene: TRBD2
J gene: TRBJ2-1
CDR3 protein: CASSPRPLLAGVHNEQFF
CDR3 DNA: TGTGCCAGCAGCCCACGCCCTTTACTAGCGGGGGTACACAATGAGCAGTTCTTC

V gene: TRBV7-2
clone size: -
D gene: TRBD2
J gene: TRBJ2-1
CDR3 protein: CASSSLPSGGNNEQFF
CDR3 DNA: TGTGCCAGCAGCTCACTACCTAGCGGGGGGAACAATGAGCAGTTCTTC

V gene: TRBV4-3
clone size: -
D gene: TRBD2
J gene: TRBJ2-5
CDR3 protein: CASSQDFVKRGVPETQYF
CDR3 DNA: TGCGCCAGCAGCCAAGATTTTGTGAAGCGGGGGGTCCCAGAGACCCAGTACTTC

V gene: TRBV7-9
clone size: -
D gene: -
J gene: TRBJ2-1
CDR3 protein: CASSLSDAEQFF
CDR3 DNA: TGTGCCAGCAGCTTATCTGATGCTGAGCAGTTCTTC

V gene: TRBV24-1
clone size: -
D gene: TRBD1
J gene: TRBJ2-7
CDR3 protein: CATSDRGTGNYNEQYF
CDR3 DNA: TGTGCCACCAGTGACCGTGGGACAGGGAACTACAATGAGCAGTACTTC

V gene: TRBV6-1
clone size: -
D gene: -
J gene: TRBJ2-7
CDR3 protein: CASSEAQSDRYEQYF
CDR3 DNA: TGTGCCAGCAGTGAAGCCCAATCTGACCGATACGAGCAGTACTTC

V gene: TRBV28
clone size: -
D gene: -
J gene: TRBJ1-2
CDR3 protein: CASSLAGAGYGYTF
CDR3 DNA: TGTGCCAGCAGTTTAGCGGGGGCTGGCTATGGCTACACCTTC

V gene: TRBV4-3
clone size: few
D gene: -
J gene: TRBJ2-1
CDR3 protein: CASSQGGGEQFF
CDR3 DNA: TGCGCCAGCAGCCAGGGAGGTGGAGAGCAGTTCTTC

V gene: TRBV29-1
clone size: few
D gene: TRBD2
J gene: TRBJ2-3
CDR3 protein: CSVEPMGGGTDTQYF
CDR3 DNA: TGCAGCGTTGAACCGATGGGAGGGGGCACAGATACGCAGTATTTT

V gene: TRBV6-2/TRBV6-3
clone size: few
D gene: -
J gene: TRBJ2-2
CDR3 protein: CASSYADSTGELFF
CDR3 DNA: TGTGCCAGCAGTTACGCGGATTCCACCGGGGAGCTGTTTTTT

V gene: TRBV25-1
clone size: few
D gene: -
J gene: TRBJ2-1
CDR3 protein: CASSALAYNEQFF
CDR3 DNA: TGTGCCAGCAGTGCTCTAGCGTACAATGAGCAGTTCTTC

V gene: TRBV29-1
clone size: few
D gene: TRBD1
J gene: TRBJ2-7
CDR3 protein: CSATSGTGYGYEQYF
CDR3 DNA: TGCAGCGCTACCTCCGGGACAGGGTACGGGTACGAGCAGTACTTC

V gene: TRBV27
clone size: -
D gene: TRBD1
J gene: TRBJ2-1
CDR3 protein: CPSSLRGRLLNEQFF
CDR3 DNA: TGTCCCAGCAGTTTAAGGGGGCGTCTCCTCAATGAGCAGTTCTTC

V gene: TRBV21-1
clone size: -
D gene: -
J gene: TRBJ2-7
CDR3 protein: CASSFVGGGFNEQYF
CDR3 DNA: TGTGCCAGCAGCTTCGTAGGGGGCGGATTTAACGAGCAGTACTTC

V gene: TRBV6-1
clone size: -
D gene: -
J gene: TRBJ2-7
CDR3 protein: CASSEGLSEIYEQYF
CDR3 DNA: TGTGCCAGCAGTGAGGGGTTGTCGGAGATTTACGAGCAGTACTTC

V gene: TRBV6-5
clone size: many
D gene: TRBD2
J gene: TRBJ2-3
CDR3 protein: CASSYGAGGVDTQYF
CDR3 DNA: TGTGCCAGCAGTTACGGAGCGGGGGGGGTAGATACGCAGTATTTT

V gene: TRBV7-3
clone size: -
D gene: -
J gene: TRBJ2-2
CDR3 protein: CASSRANTGELFF
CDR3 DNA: TGTGCCAGCAGCCGGGCGAACACCGGGGAGCTGTTTTTT

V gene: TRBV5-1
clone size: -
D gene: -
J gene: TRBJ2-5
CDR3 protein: CASSLAGQVQETQYF
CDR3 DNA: TGTGCCAGCAGCTTAGCGGGACAGGTCCAAGAGACCCAGTACTTC

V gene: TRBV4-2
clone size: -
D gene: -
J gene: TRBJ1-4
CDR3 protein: CASSQVGGGVEKLFF
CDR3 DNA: TGTGCCAGCAGCCAAGTTGGGGGAGGAGTTGAAAAACTGTTTTTT

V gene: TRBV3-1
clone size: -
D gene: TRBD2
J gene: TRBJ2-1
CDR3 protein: CASSQEAGSSYNEQFF
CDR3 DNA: TGTGCCAGCAGCCAAGAAGCGGGGAGCTCCTACAATGAGCAGTTCTTC